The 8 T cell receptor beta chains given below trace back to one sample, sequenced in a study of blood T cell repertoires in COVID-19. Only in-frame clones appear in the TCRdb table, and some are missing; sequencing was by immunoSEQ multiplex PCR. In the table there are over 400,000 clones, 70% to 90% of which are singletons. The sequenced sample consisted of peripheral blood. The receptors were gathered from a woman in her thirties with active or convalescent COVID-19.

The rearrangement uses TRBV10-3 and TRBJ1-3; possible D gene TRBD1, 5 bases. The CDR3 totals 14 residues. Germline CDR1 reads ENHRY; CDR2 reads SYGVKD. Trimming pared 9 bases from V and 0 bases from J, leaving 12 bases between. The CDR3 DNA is TGTGCCATTGGGGCCCCGAGCTCTGGAAACACCATATATTTT. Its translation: CAIGAPSSGNTIYF.

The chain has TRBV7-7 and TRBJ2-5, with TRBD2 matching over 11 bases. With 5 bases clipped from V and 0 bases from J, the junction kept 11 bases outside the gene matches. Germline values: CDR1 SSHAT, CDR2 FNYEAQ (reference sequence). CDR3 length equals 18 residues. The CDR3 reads CASSRTLAGGAYQETQYF. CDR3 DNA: TGTGCCAGCAGCCGGACTTTAGCGGGGGGGGCGTACCAAGAGACCCAGTACTTC.

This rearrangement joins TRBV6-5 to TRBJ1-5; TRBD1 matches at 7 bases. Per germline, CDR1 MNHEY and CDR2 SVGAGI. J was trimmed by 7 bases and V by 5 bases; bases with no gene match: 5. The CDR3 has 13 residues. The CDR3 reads CASSRTDRQPQHF. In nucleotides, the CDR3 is TGTGCCAGCAGTCGGACGGACAGGCAGCCCCAGCATTTT.

CDR3 in DNA: TGTGCCAGCAGTGTCCCAGGGGTGCAATTCGATGGCTACACCTTC. This translates into CASSVPGVQFDGYTF. The chain is built from TRBV2 and TRBJ1-2, with D perhaps TRBD1 (6 bases). CDR3 length equals 15 residues. CDR1 is SNHLY and CDR2 is FYNNEI in the germline V gene. V lost 4 bases to trimming and J lost 6 bases, with 18 bases between them.

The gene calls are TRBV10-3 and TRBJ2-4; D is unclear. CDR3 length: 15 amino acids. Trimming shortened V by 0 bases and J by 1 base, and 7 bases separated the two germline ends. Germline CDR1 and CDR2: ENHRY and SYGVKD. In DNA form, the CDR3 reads TGTGCCATCAGTGAGTCAGCTGAGGCCAAAAACATTCAGTACTTC. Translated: CAISESAEAKNIQYF.

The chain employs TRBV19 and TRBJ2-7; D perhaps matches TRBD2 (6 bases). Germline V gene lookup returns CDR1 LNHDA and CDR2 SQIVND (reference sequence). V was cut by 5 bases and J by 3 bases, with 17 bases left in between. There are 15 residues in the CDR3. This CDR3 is CASSPWARGFYEQYF. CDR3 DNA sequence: TGTGCCAGTAGTCCGTGGGCCCGGGGGTTCTACGAGCAGTACTTC.

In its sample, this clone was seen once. As DNA, the CDR3 is TGTGCCAGCAGCTTAGGGGCCCTGGATGACTATGGCTACACCTTC. This codes for CASSLGALDDYGYTF. The chain joins TRBV7-9 to TRBJ1-2; unclear D gene. The CDR3 has 15 residues. V lost 1 base, J lost 3 bases, and 12 bases lay in between. Germline V gene data show CDR1 as SEHNR and CDR2 as FQNEAQ (reference sequence).

The chain's CDR3 is CASRGTGANTGELFF. DNA of the CDR3: TGCGCCAGCCGGGGGACAGGGGCGAACACCGGGGAGCTGTTTTTT. The gene calls are TRBV10-1 and TRBJ2-2; 10 nucleotides line up with TRBD1. Losses at the gene ends were 8 bases for V and 0 bases for J; bases not matched to a gene: 3. This CDR3 is built from 15 residues. Germline V gives CDR1 WNHNN, CDR2 SYGVQD (reference sequence).